Each of the 5 T cell receptor beta chains below was sequenced from the same sample in a study of T cells in localized non-small cell lung cancer. Generated by immunoSEQ multiplex PCR, the TCRdb table keeps only in-frame clones and is missing some. Here the sample spans about 1,700 clones, 29% being singletons. Sequencing was performed on normal lung tissue next to the tumor, taken before any cancer treatment. Source of these receptors: a woman aged 35 to 70 with stage III lung adenocarcinoma.

The V and J genes are TRBV28 and TRBJ2-6, with D hard to call. The germline gives CDR1 MDHEN, CDR2 SYDVKM. This CDR3 spans 16 amino acids. The ends were cut back, 3 bases at V and 2 bases at J, with 11 bases in the middle. The CDR3 here is CASSFPRRPGANVLTF. The CDR3, as DNA: TGTGCCAGCAGTTTCCCTCGACGCCCTGGGGCCAACGTCCTGACTTTC.

This chain uses TRBV18 with TRBJ2-7; 7 positions match TRBD2. Germline V CDR1 and CDR2: KGHSH, LQKENI. The ends lost 3 bases at V and 3 bases at J; junction bases unmatched: 5. The CDR3 has 14 residues. The CDR3 here is CASSPGRGDYEQYF. The DNA for the CDR3 is TGTGCCAGCTCACCGGGCCGGGGGGACTACGAGCAGTACTTC. The variable domain in full, with the rest retrieved from reference TRBV18 and TRBJ2-7, is NAGVMQNPRHLVRRRGQEARLRCSPMKGHSHVYWYRQLPEEGLKFMVYLQKENIIDESGMPKERFSAEFPKEGPSILRIQQVVRGDSAAYFCASSPGRGDYEQYFGPGTRLTVT.

V is TRBV11-3 and J is TRBJ1-3; D is possibly TRBD1 (6 bases). Germline loops: CDR1 SGHNT, CDR2 YENEEA. This CDR3 region has 14 residues. Trimming removed 5 bases at V and 2 bases at J, with 10 bases between. The CDR3 nucleotides read TGTGCCAGCAGCCCTAACAGGGCTGGAAACACCATATATTTT. It specifies CASSPNRAGNTIYF.

The chain links TRBV11-3 to TRBJ2-7; 10 bases agree with TRBD2. V gave up 5 bases and J gave up 2 bases; unmatched junction bases: 6. Germline CDR1 and CDR2: SGHNT and YENEEA. The CDR3 is made up of 15 amino acids. The CDR3 DNA is TGTGCCAGCAGCGAGGCTAGCGGGAGAACCTACGAGCAGTACTTC. This encodes CASSEASGRTYEQYF.

The chain combines TRBV9 with TRBJ2-7, with D possibly being TRBD1 or TRBD2 (6 bases each). Germline CDR1 is SGDLS and CDR2 is YYNGEE. Trimming shortened V by 7 bases and J by 0 bases, and 11 bases separated the two germline ends. CDR3 length: 13 amino acids. CDR3 nucleotide sequence: TGTGCCAGCGTGGGGGGCAGCTCCTACGAGCAGTACTTC. Residues: CASVGGSSYEQYF.